The 32 T cell receptor beta chains listed next were all sequenced from one sample in a study of post-analysis software for immune sequencing data. Presence of unique molecular identifiers characterized the TCR beta cDNA libraries. MiXCR was run by TCRdb on the PCR reads, yielding one entry per CDR3 protein. The sample includes about 380,000 distinct CDR3 sequences, less than 40% seen only once; the top ten take around an eighth. No antigen is known for these receptors. Study-wide results and limits: A handful of TRBV segments, including TRBV5-6, TRBV5-1 and TRBV20-1, were more frequent in patients than controls.

Sample: blood. The receptors originated from a girl under 18 with multiple sclerosis.

The rearrangement uses TRBV2 and TRBJ2-5; TRBD1 matches 11 bases. CDR1 is SNHLY, CDR2 FYNNEI, per germline. After removal of 4 bases from V and 6 bases from J, the junction contained 7 bases not matched to a gene. This CDR3 is built from 15 residues. The CDR3 protein is CASSARTGGTKTQYF. The CDR3 DNA reads TGTGCCAGCAGTGCAAGGACAGGGGGCACGAAGACCCAGTACTTC.

Of note for this clonotype: One end of the junction fails to match germline, which may point to a read error. J is TRBJ2-1 and V is TRBV29-1; TRBD1 aligns across 10 bases. The CDR3 contains 13 residues. Per germline, CDR1 SQVTM and CDR2 ANQGSEA. CDR3 loop: CSVGQGINNAQFF. CDR3 coding DNA: TGCAGCGTGGGACAGGGGATAAACAATGCGCAGTTCTTC.

The chain couples TRBV12-3 or TRBV12-4 to TRBJ1-5, with TRBD1 as a possible D gene (6 bases). The germline V and J ends were trimmed by 8 bases and 6 bases, with 14 bases remaining between them. CDR3 length equals 13 residues. The CDR3 region has the DNA TGTGCCAGCTCCCGACAGGATTTTCAGCCCCAGCATTTT. Translation: CASSRQDFQPQHF.

This clonotype has just a few counts. The J gene is TRBJ2-5, the V gene TRBV6-5, with 10 bases lining up with TRBD2. TRBJ2-7 matches the DNA end more closely, so the J call is doubtful. Per the germline V gene, CDR1 is MNHEY and CDR2 is SVGAGI. This CDR3 region has 14 residues. The CDR3 sequence is CASSYTSGAHEQYF. The CDR3 nucleotides read TGTGCCAGCAGTTACACTAGCGGGGCCCACGAGCAGTACTTC.

This chain joins TRBV29-1 and TRBJ1-2; 9 bases are shared with TRBD1. The CDR3 has 11 residues. CDR1 is SQVTM and CDR2 is ANQGSEA in the germline V gene. J was trimmed by 10 bases and V by 7 bases; bases with no gene match: 7. Written as DNA, the CDR3 is TGCAGCGCCTCCCGGGACAGGGACTACACCTTC. Translation gives CSASRDRDYTF.

The rearrangement joins TRBV4-3 to TRBJ2-7, with D uncertain. The CDR3 runs 13 residues. In germline, CDR1 is LGHNA, CDR2 YSLEER. Trimming removed 0 bases from V and 3 bases from J, with 6 bases in between. Here the CDR3 reads CASSQDRVYEQYF. The CDR3 DNA is TGCGCCAGCAGCCAAGATCGCGTCTACGAGCAGTACTTC.

The chain recombines TRBV12-3 or TRBV12-4 with TRBJ1-1; TRBD1 is a possible D gene (5 bases). Trimming pared 5 bases from V and 2 bases from J, leaving 12 bases between. There are 14 residues in the CDR3. CDR3 residues: CASSRMTANTEAFF. CDR3 in DNA: TGTGCCAGCAGTAGAATGACAGCCAACACTGAAGCTTTCTTT.

In this sample, this clonotype turned up a few times. The chain joins TRBV6-6 to TRBJ2-5; D is perhaps TRBD1 (6 bases). CDR1 MNHNY and CDR2 SVGAGI come from the germline V gene (reference sequence). CDR3 length equals 15 residues. V shed 0 bases and J shed 3 bases, with 11 bases lying between them. The CDR3 loop reads CASSYSGYREETQYF. The CDR3 DNA reads as TGTGCCAGCAGTTACTCAGGTTACAGGGAAGAGACCCAGTACTTC.

This clonotype was counted only a few times. The gene calls are TRBV5-1 and TRBJ2-6; 7 bases are a match to TRBD1. The CDR3 is 16 amino acids. The trim removed 4 bases at V and 4 bases at J, leaving 8 bases unmatched. Germline loops: CDR1 SGHRS, CDR2 YFSETQ. CDR3 protein: CASSVTGTAGANVLTF. As DNA, the CDR3 is TGCGCCAGCAGCGTGACCGGGACAGCAGGGGCCAACGTCCTGACTTTC.

The chain is built from TRBV20-1 and TRBJ2-1; D may be TRBD2 (5 bases). Germline V gene data show CDR1 as DFQATT and CDR2 as SNEGSKA (reference sequence). Trimming removed 2 bases from V and 5 bases from J, with 13 bases in between. The CDR3 runs 14 residues. The CDR3 nucleotides read TGCAGTGCTAGAAAACACGGGAATAACAATGAGCAGTTCTTC. Its translation: CSARKHGNNNEQFF.

The chain combines TRBV27 with TRBJ2-1, with 9 bases matching TRBD1. Looked up from germline, CDR1 is MNHEY and CDR2 is SMNVEV (reference sequence). The V segment lost 0 bases and the J segment 2 bases; nucleotides outside the gene matches: 2. This CDR3 has 16 amino acids. The CDR3 DNA follows: TGTGCCAGCAGTTTATCCACAGGGGGCCCCTACAATGAGCAGTTCTTC. It codes for CASSLSTGGPYNEQFF.

This clonotype appeared a few times. This chain links TRBV12-3 or TRBV12-4 with TRBJ1-6; TRBD1 matches 7 bases. This CDR3 contains 15 residues. The V and J ends lost 6 bases and 7 bases, in that order; junction bases with no gene match: 9. CDR3 residues: CASRPGTAINSPLHF. CDR3 in DNA: TGTGCCAGCAGACCCGGGACAGCGATAAATTCACCCCTCCACTTT.

Remarks on this clonotype: No conserved phenylalanine or tryptophan is present at the end of the CDR3, so a read error is the likely explanation. The DNA is omitted, as the CDR3 cannot be located on it reliably, and the CDR3 follows TCRdb's listing. The V gene is TRBV5-1, the J gene TRBJ2-4; the DNA was not compared with TRBD2, the D call given in the table. In germline, CDR1 is SGHRS, CDR2 YFSETQ. The CDR3 totals 12 residues, both ends included. CDR3 amino acids: CASSLEWEEHYC.

The rearrangement links TRBV6-1 to TRBJ2-3, with 12 bases that match TRBD2. The germline V gene has CDR1 MNHNS and CDR2 SASEGT. Germline trimming cut 8 bases from V and 7 bases from J; bases unmatched to any gene: 7. The CDR3 extends over 14 amino acids. The CDR3 region is CASRPSGGANTQYF. The CDR3 coding sequence is TGTGCCAGCCGGCCTAGCGGGGGGGCGAATACGCAGTATTTT.

The chain is built from TRBV28 and TRBJ2-7, with 10 bases aligning to TRBD1. The CDR3 consists of 14 residues. V gave up 7 bases and J gave up 5 bases; unmatched junction bases: 8. CDR1 and CDR2 (germline): MDHEN, SYDVKM. The CDR3 region has the DNA TGTGCCAGCAATACCGGGACAGGGGCCCACGAGCAGTACTTC. Amino acids: CASNTGTGAHEQYF.

This clonotype has a handful of counts. The V and J genes are TRBV28 and TRBJ2-2; TRBD2 aligns across 7 bases. Per the germline V gene, CDR1 is MDHEN and CDR2 is SYDVKM. V shed 0 bases and J 3 bases; nucleotides not matched to a gene: 1. The CDR3 is made up of 15 amino acids. In DNA form, the CDR3 reads TGTGCCAGCAGTTTATGGGGGAGGGACACCGGGGAGCTGTTTTTT. Amino acids: CASSLWGRDTGELFF.

The genes are TRBV12-3 or TRBV12-4 and TRBJ1-5, with 8 bases lining up with TRBD1. The trim removed 1 base at V and 7 bases at J, leaving 6 bases unmatched. This CDR3 region has 15 residues. DNA of the CDR3: TGTGCCAGCAGTTTAGGAGGACAGGGAACGCAGCCCCAGCATTTT. Translating it yields CASSLGGQGTQPQHF.

The chain links TRBV6-5 to TRBJ2-3; 7 bases align to TRBD2. The CDR3 runs 15 residues. Germline CDR1 is MNHEY and CDR2 is SVGAGI. The ends lost 2 bases at V and 4 bases at J; junction bases unmatched: 6. CDR3 region: CASSYRGGSADTQYF. Here the CDR3 DNA reads TGTGCCAGCAGTTACCGCGGGGGAAGCGCAGATACGCAGTATTTT.

CDR3 in amino acids: CASRLTGRNGYTF. DNA for the CDR3: TGTGCCAGCAGATTGACAGGGCGAAACGGCTACACCTTC. J is TRBJ1-2 and V is TRBV12-3 or TRBV12-4; 7 bases align to TRBD1. This CDR3 is built from 13 residues. With V trimmed by 6 bases and J by 8 bases, 9 bases remained unmatched.

The rearrangement links TRBV10-3 to TRBJ2-7, with D hard to call. The germline gives CDR1 ENHRY, CDR2 SYGVKD. The CDR3 consists of 12 residues. Trimming removed 2 bases at V and 2 bases at J, with 4 bases between. CDR3 amino acids: CAISERTYEQYF. The CDR3 bases are TGTGCCATCAGTGAGAGGACCTACGAGCAGTACTTC.

In its sample, this clonotype was seen a few times. V is TRBV5-1 and J is TRBJ2-1, with D possibly matching TRBD1 (5 bases). This CDR3 has 15 amino acids. V dropped 2 bases and J dropped 2 bases, with 11 bases sitting between them. Germline CDR1 is SGHRS and CDR2 is YFSETQ. The DNA for the CDR3 is TGCGCCAGCAGCTTATCAGGGCCCCCCTACAATGAGCAGTTCTTC. This translates into CASSLSGPPYNEQFF.

The chain couples TRBV6-5 to TRBJ2-7; D remains ambiguous. The CDR3 has 13 amino acids. Germline assignment: CDR1 MNHEY and CDR2 SVGAGI. V lost 2 bases and J 5 bases, leaving 10 bases between the germline ends. CDR3 amino acids: CASSYGCGHEQYF. The CDR3 DNA is TGTGCCAGCAGTTACGGGTGTGGCCACGAGCAGTACTTC.

The chain uses TRBV20-1 and TRBJ1-5; possibly TRBD1 for D (5 bases). Between the trimmed V and J ends, which lost 6 bases and 7 bases, there was a span of 16 bases. CDR3 length: 13 residues. The germline gives CDR1 DFQATT, CDR2 SNEGSKA (reference sequence). Written as DNA, the CDR3 is TGCAGTGCGTCAGGGAGAGGAGGACAGCCCCAGCATTTT. Translated, it gives CSASGRGGQPQHF.

The rearrangement uses TRBV5-1 and TRBJ1-4; 9 bases agree with TRBD1. This CDR3 is built from 17 residues. Germline-derived CDR1 and CDR2 are SGHRS and YFSETQ. V lost 4 bases, J lost 5 bases, and 12 bases stayed unmatched. DNA for the CDR3: TGCGCCAGCAGCCACAGGGGGCACTCGGCTTCAAATGAAAAACTGTTTTTT. Amino acids: CASSHRGHSASNEKLFF.

This clonotype appeared a few times. V usage is TRBV6-6 and J usage is TRBJ1-2; 8 bases line up with TRBD1. V shed 6 bases, J shed 4 bases, and the junction held 7 bases outside the gene matches. Germline assignment: CDR1 MNHNY and CDR2 SVGAGI (reference sequence). This CDR3 spans 14 amino acids. The CDR3, as DNA: TGTGCCAGCAGCTCGGACAGGGCCGCCTATGGCTACACCTTC. This translates into CASSSDRAAYGYTF.

The sample holds one count of this clonotype. In DNA form, the CDR3 reads TGTGCCAGCAGTGTAATGGGACAGACACAAGAGACCCAGTACTTC. The encoded protein is CASSVMGQTQETQYF. The V call is TRBV6-1, the J call TRBJ2-5; 7 bases are a match to TRBD1. Germline V gene sequence: CDR1 MNHNS, CDR2 SASEGT. The CDR3 sequence is 15 residues long. Trimming at V came to 4 bases and at J to 2 bases, leaving 7 bases not matched to a gene.

The table lists this clonotype with a few counts. V and J are TRBV10-3 and TRBJ2-7; no definite D call. This CDR3 has 12 amino acids. V shed 8 bases and J shed 7 bases, with 15 bases lying between them. Germline loops: CDR1 ENHRY, CDR2 SYGVKD. The CDR3: CAISPGSEEQYF. As DNA, the CDR3 is TGTGCCATCTCTCCCGGGTCGGAAGAGCAGTACTTC.

This clonotype was recorded many times. This chain joins TRBV7-2 and TRBJ2-1; 10 nucleotides match TRBD2. Germline V gives CDR1 SGHTA, CDR2 FQGNSA. The CDR3 spans 17 residues. The junction had 2 bases not matched to a gene; V was cut back by 0 bases and J by 0 bases. CDR3 bases: TGTGCCAGCAGCTTAGCGAGGACTAGCGGCTCCTACAATGAGCAGTTCTTC. It yields the protein CASSLARTSGSYNEQFF.

The rearrangement joins TRBV18 to TRBJ2-7; 8 nucleotides align to TRBD1. Germline V CDR1 and CDR2: KGHSH, LQKENI. With V trimmed by 2 bases and J by 6 bases, 9 bases remained unmatched. This CDR3 spans 15 amino acids. The CDR3 loop is CASSPRNQGAVEQYF. CDR3 bases: TGTGCCAGCTCACCAAGGAACCAGGGGGCGGTCGAGCAGTACTTC.

This clonotype was seen only a few times. The chain recombines TRBV11-2 with TRBJ1-2; D ambiguous. The germline V gene encodes CDR1 SGHAT and CDR2 FQNNGV. Deletions cut 6 bases from V and 4 bases from J, with 15 bases between. The CDR3 extends over 14 amino acids. CDR3 DNA: TGTGCCAGCAGTCCCCTCCAGGCCAGCTATGGCTACACCTTC. Translated, it gives CASSPLQASYGYTF. Full variable domain (outside the CDR3, taken from reference TRBV11-2 and TRBJ1-2): EAGVAQSPRYKIIEKRQSVAFWCNPISGHATLYWYQQILGQGPKLLIQFQNNGVVDDSQLPKDRFSAERLKGVDSTLKIQPAKLEDSAVYLCASSPLQASYGYTFGSGTRLTVV.

The chain couples TRBV5-1 to TRBJ2-3; D might be TRBD2 (5 bases). CDR3 length equals 16 residues. Trimming took 0 bases from V and 4 from J, leaving 15 bases between them. Germline V gene data show CDR1 as SGHRS and CDR2 as YFSETQ. The DNA of the CDR3 is TGCGCCAGCAGCTTGGCCGGGGTAGGTGAGCCAGATACGCAGTATTTT. Amino acid sequence: CASSLAGVGEPDTQYF.

On this clonotype itself: Just one base apart from a much larger clone, this may be a read error. The chain carries TRBV4-1 and TRBJ1-1; D gene uncertain. From germline, CDR1 is MGHRA and CDR2 YSYEKL. This CDR3 contains 17 residues. Trimming removed 2 bases at V and 4 bases at J, with 20 bases between. The CDR3 loop is CASSQNSWQEEITEAFF. DNA of the CDR3: TGCGCCAGCAGCCAAAACTCTTGGCAGGAGGAAATCACTGAAGCTTTCTTT.